This TCR beta chain emerged from a study of ipilimumab plus nivolumab after autologous stem cell transplantation listed by TCRdb under 2021. Some background on the complete study: The median number of doses that trial patients received was about five for ipilimumab and 8 or 9 for nivolumab. The DLBCL cohort included primary refractory and relapsed disease, with 18-month progression-free survival of about 86% and 29% respectively. The trial enrolled patients with high-risk diffuse large B cell lymphoma, mature T cell lymphoma, or multiple myeloma undergoing autologous transplant. Thirty-five patients made up the trial's intent-to-treat population.

What the work shows at the level of the full study, not this receptor alone: The authors stated that profiles of the T cell receptor repertoire, regulatory T cell phenotype and gut microbiota provided a biologic rationale for studying this approach further. Combined checkpoint inhibition as post-transplant consolidation was concluded by the authors to appear tolerable.

Checkpoint therapy began 14 to 28 days after autologous transplant, with ipilimumab given at 1 mg/kg intravenously on day 1 of selected weeks. Patients received nivolumab at 3 mg/kg intravenously on day 1 of weeks 1, 4, 7, 10, and every two weeks through week 26. Combined checkpoint inhibition with ipilimumab and nivolumab as consolidation after autologous stem cell transplantation was tested in a Phase Ib clinical trial. Spanning cysteine to phenylalanine, the CDR3 consists of 14 amino acids. The CDR3 DNA has 42 bases and is translated from base 1. V drops 3 bases and J drops 4 bases, leaving 11 bases in between. In regard to this clone: No cognate antigen has been identified for it. Qualities for individual bases were not recorded, and no much larger clone is one base off.

Libraries were prepared through the immunoSEQ multiplex PCR assay. Here the immuneACCESS table is served through TCRdb, limited to in-frame sequences with V and J called. Missing clones are a known gap in these copies; in checked studies unresolved V genes cover under half, and the rest lacks a known reason. Within this sample are 20,000 to 25,000 clones, with around 74% of them counted one time only. Clones ranked in the top ten supply about 23% of the sample. The source material was PBMCs, sampled in a trial of ipilimumab plus nivolumab as post-transplant consolidation. The sequence joins TRBV7-1 to TRBJ2-3; TRBD1 could be the D gene, as 6 bases match. TRBV7-1 is given ORF status, its function remaining uncertain. The sequence was obtained from a male donor with diffuse large B-cell lymphoma. CDR3 reads: CASSSRGMADTQYF. The nucleotides are TGTGCCAGCAGCTCCAGGGGTATGGCAGATACGCAGTATTTT.